This entry lists 7 T cell receptor beta chains sequenced from one sample in a study of OX40 agonist ivuxolimab in advanced cancers. Assay used: immunoSEQ multiplex PCR; TCRdb lists only in-frame clones, some missing. The sample records tens of thousands of clones, roughly 87% being singletons. The sequencing here drew on CD4+ or CD8+ T cells sorted from blood, taken in a trial of the OX40 agonist ivuxolimab. Every receptor here comes from an adult with an advanced solid tumor such as melanoma, head and neck, liver or kidney cancer.

The V call is TRBV4-3, the J call TRBJ1-3, with a possible D match to TRBD1 (6 bases). This CDR3 region has 15 residues. The V gene lost 3 bases and the J gene lost 2 bases, with 11 bases spanning the gap. Germline assignment: CDR1 LGHNA and CDR2 YSLEER. Here the CDR3 DNA reads TGCGCCAGCAGCCAGGACCAGGGGCCTGGAAACACCATATATTTT. Translating gives CASSQDQGPGNTIYF.

V usage is TRBV30 and J usage is TRBJ1-5; D gene uncertain. Between the trimmed V and J ends, which lost 0 bases and 3 bases, there was a span of 3 bases. The germline CDR1 and CDR2 sequences are GTSNPN and SVGIG (reference sequence). The CDR3 loop spans 12 amino acids. Here the CDR3 reads CAWSVPNQPQHF. As DNA, the CDR3 is TGTGCCTGGAGTGTACCCAATCAGCCCCAGCATTTT.

CDR3 sequence (DNA): TGTGCCAGCTCACCACCATCCGATTACACTGAAGCTTTCTTT. Protein: CASSPPSDYTEAFF. The chain couples TRBV18 to TRBJ1-1; the D is unclear. The CDR3 length is 14 residues. Germline CDR1 reads KGHSH; CDR2 reads LQKENI. V lost 0 bases to trimming and J lost 3 bases, with 8 bases between them.

The chain has TRBV6-5 and TRBJ1-2, with TRBD1 matching over 9 bases. V lost 6 bases, J lost 7 bases, and 6 bases stayed unmatched. The CDR3 totals 13 residues. Germline loops: CDR1 MNHEY, CDR2 SVGAGI. CDR3 amino acids: CASRRTGGLGYTF. CDR3 sequence (DNA): TGTGCCAGCAGGCGAACAGGGGGCCTTGGCTACACCTTC.

The gene calls are TRBV30 and TRBJ2-7; 8 positions match TRBD2. Germline-derived CDR1 and CDR2 are GTSNPN and SVGIG (reference sequence). Germline trimming cut 3 bases from V and 4 bases from J; bases unmatched to any gene: 5. This CDR3 comprises 13 residues. The CDR3 DNA is TGTGCCTGGAGGGGACTAGTTAGTTACGAGCAGTACTTC. Residues: CAWRGLVSYEQYF.

The chain carries TRBV7-9 and TRBJ2-7; TRBD1 matches at 7 bases. The CDR3 sequence is 17 residues long. CDR1 SEHNR and CDR2 FQNEAQ come from the germline V gene (reference sequence). V shed 2 bases, J shed 2 bases, and the junction held 12 bases outside the gene matches. CDR3 loop: CASSLSPVRQGTYEQYF. The CDR3 nucleotides read TGTGCCAGCAGCTTATCCCCGGTCAGACAGGGCACCTACGAGCAGTACTTC. Supplemented by reference TRBV7-9 and TRBJ2-7, the full variable domain reads DTGVSQNPRHKITKRGQNVTFRCDPISEHNRLYWYRQTLGQGPEFLTYFQNEAQLEKSRLLSDRFSAERPKGSFSTLEIQRTEQGDSAMYLCASSLSPVRQGTYEQYFGPGTRLTVT.

This clone was seen a handful of times. The chain combines TRBV10-3 with TRBJ1-5; a weak D match, TRBD1 (5 bases). The CDR3 has 13 amino acids. The germline V and J ends were trimmed by 4 bases and 4 bases, with 8 bases remaining between them. From germline, CDR1 is ENHRY and CDR2 SYGVKD. CDR3 sequence: CAISAGGNQPQHF. CDR3 nucleotide sequence: TGTGCCATCAGTGCTGGGGGTAATCAGCCCCAGCATTTT.